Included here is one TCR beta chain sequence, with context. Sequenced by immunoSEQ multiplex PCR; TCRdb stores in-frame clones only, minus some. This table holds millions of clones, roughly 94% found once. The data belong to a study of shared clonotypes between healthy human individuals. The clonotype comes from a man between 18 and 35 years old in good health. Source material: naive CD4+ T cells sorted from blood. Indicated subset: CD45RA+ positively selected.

The CDR3, as DNA: TGTGCCAGCAGGTCACAGGTCTACGAGCAGTACTTC. Translating gives CASRSQVYEQYF. This chain joins TRBV2 and TRBJ2-7; D is possibly TRBD1 (5 bases). The CDR3 consists of 12 residues. CDR1 SNHLY and CDR2 FYNNEI come from the germline V gene. V was cut by 6 bases and J by 3 bases, with 9 bases left in between.